This note documents a single T cell receptor (beta chain) sequence. This entry is derived from a study of STAT5B mutations in CD4+ large granular lymphocyte leukemia. TCRdb keeps only in-frame clones here, not all; method: immunoSEQ multiplex PCR. Here the sample spans over 25,000 clones, under 85% being singletons. What was sequenced was CD4+ T cells from blood buffy coats. This receptor was taken from a human donor in good health.

The CDR3 loop is CASSESRTGAGYTF. Written as DNA, the CDR3 is TGTGCCAGCAGTGAATCCCGGACAGGGGCTGGCTACACCTTC. The V gene is TRBV25-1, the J gene TRBJ1-2, with 9 bases lining up with TRBD1. The CDR3 sequence is 14 residues long. The V gene's germline CDR1 is MGHDK and CDR2 SYGVNS. V lost 1 base, J lost 7 bases, and 4 bases stayed unmatched.